The clone carrying this T cell receptor (beta chain) has at least ten counts. Its antigen remains unknown. This sample was taken from a study of CD8 T cells in ankylosing spondylitis. This CDR3 has 15 residues. V lost 4 bases and J 5 bases, leaving 14 bases between the germline ends. Per germline, CDR1 SGHAT and CDR2 FQNNGV. Study observations and caveats: A motif of eight or nine highly homologous TCR beta variants was seen as apparently characteristic of ankylosing spondylitis blood.

TCRdb re-derived calls from the 5' RACE reads in MiXCR, one entry per CDR3 protein. In the table there are approximately 540,000 distinct CDR3 sequences, roughly 13% of which are singletons. The gene calls are TRBV11-2 and TRBJ1-4; the D is unclear. The clonotype comes from a male donor with ankylosing spondylitis. Sequenced input: blood, either unsorted or a sorted T cell fraction (not recorded which). The CDR3 loop is CASSSLRRSNEKLFF. The DNA for the CDR3 is TGTGCCAGCAGCTCATTACGAAGGAGCAATGAAAAACTGTTTTTT.